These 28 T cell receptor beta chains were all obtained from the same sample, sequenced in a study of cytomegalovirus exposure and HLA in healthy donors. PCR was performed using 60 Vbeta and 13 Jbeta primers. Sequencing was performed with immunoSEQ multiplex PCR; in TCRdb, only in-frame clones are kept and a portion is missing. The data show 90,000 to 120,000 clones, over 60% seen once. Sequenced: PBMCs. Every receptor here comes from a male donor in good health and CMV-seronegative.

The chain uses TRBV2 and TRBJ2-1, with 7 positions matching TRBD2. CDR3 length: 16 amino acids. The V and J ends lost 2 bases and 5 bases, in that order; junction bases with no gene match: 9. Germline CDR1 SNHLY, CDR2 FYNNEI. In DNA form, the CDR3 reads TGTGCCAGCAGTGAACCCCTCGGCGGGGGAAACAATGAGCAGTTCTTC. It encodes CASSEPLGGGNNEQFF.

The CDR3 protein is CASSLAGGPHQLAKNIQYF. For the CDR3, the DNA is TGCGCCAGCAGCTTGGCGGGAGGGCCCCATCAACTAGCCAAAAACATTCAGTACTTC. V and J are TRBV5-1 and TRBJ2-4; 8 positions agree with TRBD2. Trimming at V came to 0 bases and at J to 0 bases, leaving 11 bases not matched to a gene. The germline CDR1 and CDR2 sequences are SGHRS and YFSETQ. CDR3 length: 19 amino acids.

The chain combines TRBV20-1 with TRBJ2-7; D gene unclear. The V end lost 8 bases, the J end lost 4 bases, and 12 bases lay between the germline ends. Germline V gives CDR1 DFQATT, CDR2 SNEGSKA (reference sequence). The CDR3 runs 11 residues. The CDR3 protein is CSLALEYEQYF. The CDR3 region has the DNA TGCAGTTTAGCACTGGAATACGAGCAGTACTTC.

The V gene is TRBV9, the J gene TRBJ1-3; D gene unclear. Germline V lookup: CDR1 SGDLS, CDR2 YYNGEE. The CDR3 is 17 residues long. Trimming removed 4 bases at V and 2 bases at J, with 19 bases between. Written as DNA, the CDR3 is TGTGCCAGCAGCCCCGCTACACCGGGGTACCCTGGAAACACCATATATTTT. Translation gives CASSPATPGYPGNTIYF.

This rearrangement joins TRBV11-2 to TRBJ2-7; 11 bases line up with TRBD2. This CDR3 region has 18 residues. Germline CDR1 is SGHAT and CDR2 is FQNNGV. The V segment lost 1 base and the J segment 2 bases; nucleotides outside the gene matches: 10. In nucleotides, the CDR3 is TGTGCCAGCAGCTTAGTCGGTCTAGCGGGAGGCGAAACCTACGAGCAGTACTTC. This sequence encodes CASSLVGLAGGETYEQYF.

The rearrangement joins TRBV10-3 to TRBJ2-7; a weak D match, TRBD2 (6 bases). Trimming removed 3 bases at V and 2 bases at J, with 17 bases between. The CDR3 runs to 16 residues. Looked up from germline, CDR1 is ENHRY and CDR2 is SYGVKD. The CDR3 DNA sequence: TGTGCCATCAGTGAACTAGCAGAGAGGGGCGCCTACGAGCAGTACTTC. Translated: CAISELAERGAYEQYF.

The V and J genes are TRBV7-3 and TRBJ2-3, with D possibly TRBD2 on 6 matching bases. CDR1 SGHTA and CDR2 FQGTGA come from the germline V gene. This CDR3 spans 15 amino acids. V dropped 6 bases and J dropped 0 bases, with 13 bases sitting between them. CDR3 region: CASRLSGGSTDTQYF. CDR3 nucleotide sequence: TGTGCCAGCAGGCTCTCCGGGGGAAGCACAGATACGCAGTATTTT.

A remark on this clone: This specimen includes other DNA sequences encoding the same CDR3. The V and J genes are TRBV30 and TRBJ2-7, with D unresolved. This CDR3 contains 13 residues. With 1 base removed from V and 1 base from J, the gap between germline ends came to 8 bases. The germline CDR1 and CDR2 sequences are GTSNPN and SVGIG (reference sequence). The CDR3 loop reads CAWSGTTSYEQYF. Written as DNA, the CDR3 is TGTGCCTGGAGTGGCACGACTTCCTACGAGCAGTACTTC.

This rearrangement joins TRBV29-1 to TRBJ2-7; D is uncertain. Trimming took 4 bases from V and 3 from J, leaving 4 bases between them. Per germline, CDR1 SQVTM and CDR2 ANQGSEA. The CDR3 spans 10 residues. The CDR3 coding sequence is TGCAGCGTTGGAGTCTACGAGCAGTACTTC. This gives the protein CSVGVYEQYF.

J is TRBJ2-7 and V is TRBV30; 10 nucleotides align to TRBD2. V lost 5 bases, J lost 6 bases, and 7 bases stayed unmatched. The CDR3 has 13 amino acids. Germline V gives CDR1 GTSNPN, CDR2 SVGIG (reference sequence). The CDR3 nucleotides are TGTGCCTGGGCCCAGCGGGAGGGCCGCGAGCAGTACTTC. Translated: CAWAQREGREQYF.

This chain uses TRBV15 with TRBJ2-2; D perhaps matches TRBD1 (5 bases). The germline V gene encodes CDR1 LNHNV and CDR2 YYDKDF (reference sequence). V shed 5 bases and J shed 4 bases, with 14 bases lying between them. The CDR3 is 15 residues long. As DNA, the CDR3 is TGTGCCACCAGCGCCAAGGGGCTCGGCACCGGGGAGCTGTTTTTT. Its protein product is CATSAKGLGTGELFF. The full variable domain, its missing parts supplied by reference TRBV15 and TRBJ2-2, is DAMVIQNPRYQVTQFGKPVTLSCSQTLNHNVMYWYQQKSSQAPKLLFHYYDKDFNNEADTPDNFQSRRPNTSFCFLDIRSPGLGDTAMYLCATSAKGLGTGELFFGEGSRLTVL.

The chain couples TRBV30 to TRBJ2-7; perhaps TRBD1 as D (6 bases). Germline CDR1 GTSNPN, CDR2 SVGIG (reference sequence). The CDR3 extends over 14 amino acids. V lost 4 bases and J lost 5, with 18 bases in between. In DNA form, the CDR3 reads TGTGCCTGGAATGGACGGTACAGGGTCCACGAGCAGTACTTC. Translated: CAWNGRYRVHEQYF.

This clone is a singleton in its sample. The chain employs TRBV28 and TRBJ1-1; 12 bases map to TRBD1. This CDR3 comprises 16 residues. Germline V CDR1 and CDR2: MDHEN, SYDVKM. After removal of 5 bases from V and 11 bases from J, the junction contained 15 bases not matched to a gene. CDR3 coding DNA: TGTGCCAGCAGTCTCCAAACGGGACAGGGGGCGGGCAGGGCTTTCTTT. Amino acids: CASSLQTGQGAGRAFF.

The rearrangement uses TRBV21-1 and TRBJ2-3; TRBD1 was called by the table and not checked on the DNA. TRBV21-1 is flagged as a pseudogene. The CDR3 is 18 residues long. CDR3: CASSKAVNRDRHTDTQYF. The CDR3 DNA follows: TGTGCCAGCAGCAAAGCTGTCAACCGGGACAGACACACAGATACGCAGTATTTT.

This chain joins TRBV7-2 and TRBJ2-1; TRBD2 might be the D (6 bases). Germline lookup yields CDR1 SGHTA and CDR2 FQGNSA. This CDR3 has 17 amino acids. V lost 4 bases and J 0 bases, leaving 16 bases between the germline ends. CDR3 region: CASSSEPRESSYNEQFF. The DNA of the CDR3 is TGTGCCAGCAGCTCAGAACCTCGGGAGAGCTCCTACAATGAGCAGTTCTTC.

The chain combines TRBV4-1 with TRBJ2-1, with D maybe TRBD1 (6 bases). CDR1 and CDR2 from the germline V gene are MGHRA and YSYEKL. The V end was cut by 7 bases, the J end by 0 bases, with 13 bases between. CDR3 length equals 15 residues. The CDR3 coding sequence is TGCGCCAGCACAAGGGACACCAACTCCTACAATGAGCAGTTCTTC. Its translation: CASTRDTNSYNEQFF.

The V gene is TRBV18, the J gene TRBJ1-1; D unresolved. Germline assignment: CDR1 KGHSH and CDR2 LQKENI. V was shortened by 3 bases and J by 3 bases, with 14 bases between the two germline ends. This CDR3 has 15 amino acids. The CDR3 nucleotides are TGTGCCAGCTCACCCCGTCCTAAGAGGGACACTGAAGCTTTCTTT. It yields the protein CASSPRPKRDTEAFF.

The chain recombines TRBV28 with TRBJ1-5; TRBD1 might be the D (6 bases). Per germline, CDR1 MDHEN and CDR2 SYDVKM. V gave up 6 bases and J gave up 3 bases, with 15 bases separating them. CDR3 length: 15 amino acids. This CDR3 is CASRLLGTINQPQHF. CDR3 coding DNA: TGTGCCAGCAGACTTCTTGGGACAATCAATCAGCCCCAGCATTTT.

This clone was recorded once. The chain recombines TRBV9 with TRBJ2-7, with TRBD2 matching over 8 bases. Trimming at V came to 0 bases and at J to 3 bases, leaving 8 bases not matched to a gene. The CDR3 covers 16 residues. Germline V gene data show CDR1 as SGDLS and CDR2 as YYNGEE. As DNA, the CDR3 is TGTGCCAGCAGCGTAGGTCCCAGCGGGAGTAGCTACGAGCAGTACTTC. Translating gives CASSVGPSGSSYEQYF.

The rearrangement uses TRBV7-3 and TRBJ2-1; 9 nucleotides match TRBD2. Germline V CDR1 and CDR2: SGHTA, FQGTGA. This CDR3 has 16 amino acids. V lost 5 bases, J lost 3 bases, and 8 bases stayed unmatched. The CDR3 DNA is TGTGCCAGCAGCACCGGACTAGCGAGAGGCTACAATGAGCAGTTCTTC. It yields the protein CASSTGLARGYNEQFF.

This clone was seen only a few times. CDR3 sequence (DNA): TGCGCCAGCAGCTTGACGGGAGATAATTCACCCCTCCACTTT. It codes for CASSLTGDNSPLHF. The V gene is TRBV5-1, the J gene TRBJ1-6, with D unclear. Trimming left V 1 base short and J 5 bases short, with 7 bases between. The CDR3 is 14 amino acids. Per germline, CDR1 SGHRS and CDR2 YFSETQ.

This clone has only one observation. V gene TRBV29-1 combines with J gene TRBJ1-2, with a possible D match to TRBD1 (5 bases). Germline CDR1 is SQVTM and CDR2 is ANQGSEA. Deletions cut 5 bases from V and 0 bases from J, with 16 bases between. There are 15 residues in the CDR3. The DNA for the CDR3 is TGCAGCGTTTTACCAACAGGCCTAGCTAACTATGGCTACACCTTC. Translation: CSVLPTGLANYGYTF.

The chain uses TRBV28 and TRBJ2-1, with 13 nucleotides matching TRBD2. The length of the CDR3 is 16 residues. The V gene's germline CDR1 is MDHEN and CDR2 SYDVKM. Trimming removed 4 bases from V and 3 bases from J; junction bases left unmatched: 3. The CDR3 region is CASSSGTSGDYNEQFF. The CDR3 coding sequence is TGTGCCAGCAGTTCCGGGACTAGCGGGGACTACAATGAGCAGTTCTTC.

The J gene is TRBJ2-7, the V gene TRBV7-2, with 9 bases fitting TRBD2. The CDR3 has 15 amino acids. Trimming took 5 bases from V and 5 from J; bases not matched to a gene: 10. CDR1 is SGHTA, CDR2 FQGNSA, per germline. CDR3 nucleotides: TGTGCCAGCAGCCCACTAGTAGCGGGAGAGGACGAGCAGTACTTC. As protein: CASSPLVAGEDEQYF. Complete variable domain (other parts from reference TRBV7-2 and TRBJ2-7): GAGVSQSPSNKVTEKGKDVELRCDPISGHTALYWYRQSLGQGLEFLIYFQGNSAPDKSGLPSDRFSAERTGGSVSTLTIQRTQQEDSAVYLCASSPLVAGEDEQYFGPGTRLTVT.

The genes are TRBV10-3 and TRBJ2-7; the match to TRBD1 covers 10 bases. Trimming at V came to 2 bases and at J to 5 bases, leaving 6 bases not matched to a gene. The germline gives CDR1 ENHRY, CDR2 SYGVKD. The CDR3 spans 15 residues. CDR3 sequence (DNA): TGTGCCATCAGTGAGGGGACAGGGGTTGTTCACGAGCAGTACTTC. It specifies CAISEGTGVVHEQYF.

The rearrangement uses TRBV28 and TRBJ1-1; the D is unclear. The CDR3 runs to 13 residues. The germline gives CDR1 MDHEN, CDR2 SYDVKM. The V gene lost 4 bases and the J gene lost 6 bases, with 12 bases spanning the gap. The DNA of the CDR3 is TGTGCCAGCAGTTCCCCCCCGGTTCCTGAAGCTTTCTTT. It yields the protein CASSSPPVPEAFF.

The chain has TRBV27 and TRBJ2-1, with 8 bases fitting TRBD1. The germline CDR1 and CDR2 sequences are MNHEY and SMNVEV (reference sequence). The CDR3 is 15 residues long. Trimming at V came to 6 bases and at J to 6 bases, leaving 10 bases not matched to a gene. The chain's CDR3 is CASRIRLDRANEQFF. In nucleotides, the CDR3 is TGTGCCAGCAGAATAAGGTTGGACAGGGCCAATGAGCAGTTCTTC.

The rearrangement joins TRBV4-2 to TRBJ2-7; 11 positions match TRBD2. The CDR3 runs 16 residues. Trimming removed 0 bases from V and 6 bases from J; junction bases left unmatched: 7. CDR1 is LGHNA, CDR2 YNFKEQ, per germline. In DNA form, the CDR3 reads TGTGCCAGCAGCCAAGATCGGCTAGCGGGAGGCGTCGAGCAGTACTTC. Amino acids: CASSQDRLAGGVEQYF.